The rows below give T cell receptor beta chains drawn from one sample of a study of tumor-infiltrating lymphocytes in oesophageal squamous cell carcinoma. TCRdb independently ran MiXCR on the PCR reads; one entry per CDR3 protein. Of approximately 18,000 distinct CDR3 sequences listed, about 50% were seen once; the top ten hold about a quarter. The specimen was esophageal tumor tissue. These receptors were collected from a male donor with esophageal squamous cell carcinoma. Each CDR3 is given with its conserved first and last residue. The order of the fields is J gene, D gene, clone size, V gene, CDR3 DNA, CDR3 protein. The D gene is left open where the match is weak. Part of the rows lack a size; the others show once, few, many or a class for expanded clones.

TRBJ2-5,-,many,TRBV19,TGTGCCAAGAAACCCGGTGGAGGAGAGACCCAGTACTTC,CAKKPGGGETQYF
TRBJ1-3,-,-,TRBV3-1,TGTGCCAGCAGCTGGAGGACATCTGGAAACACCATATATTTT,CASSWRTSGNTIYF
TRBJ2-3,-,medium-sized,TRBV28,TGTGCCAGCAGTTTACAGGGATCCGTCTCAGATACGCAGTATTTT,CASSLQGSVSDTQYF
TRBJ1-1,-,few,TRBV28,TGTGCCAGCAGGGAAAACTCTGAAGCTTTCTTT,CASRENSEAFF
TRBJ2-1,TRBD1,-,TRBV7-2,TGTGCCAGCAGCTTAGCCTCGGACAGGGGGCGGGGTGAGCAGTTCTTC,CASSLASDRGRGEQFF
TRBJ2-1,TRBD1,large,TRBV7-8,TGTGCCAGCAGCCAAAGGGACAGCTCCTACAATGAGCAGTTCTTC,CASSQRDSSYNEQFF
TRBJ2-5,-,large,TRBV7-2,TGTGCCAGCATCGATTCTACTACGGCCCAAGAGACCCAGTACTTC,CASIDSTTAQETQYF
TRBJ1-2,-,-,TRBV7-9,TGTGCCAGCAGCAAGACAGAGGCCCGGGATGGCTACACCTTC,CASSKTEARDGYTF
TRBJ1-1,-,many,TRBV5-4,TGCGCCAGCAGCCCATCCTTGAATATGAACACTGAAGCTTTCTTT,CASSPSLNMNTEAFF
TRBJ2-1,TRBD2,many,TRBV5-4,TGCGCCAGCAGCTTTGGCGGGAGAAGTAATGAGCAGTTCTTC,CASSFGGRSNEQFF
TRBJ1-5,-,many,TRBV4-2,TGTGCCAGCAGCCAACGTCAACAGGGCCCTAGCAATCAGCCCCAGCATTTT,CASSQRQQGPSNQPQHF
TRBJ1-1,TRBD1,few,TRBV9,TGTGCCAGCAGCGACCAATCAGGGGGTCTCACTGAAGCTTTCTTT,CASSDQSGGLTEAFF
TRBJ2-2,-,many,TRBV7-9,TGTGCCAGCAGCTTAACAGGGAAGGATACCGGGGAGCTGTTTTTT,CASSLTGKDTGELFF
TRBJ2-5,TRBD2,medium-sized,TRBV5-1,TGCGCCAGCAGCGCCGGGACTAGCCACCCGACCCAGTACTTC,CASSAGTSHPTQYF
TRBJ2-5,TRBD2,-,TRBV11-2,TGTGCCAGCAGCTTAAGACTAGCGGGGTACCAAGAGACCCAGTACTTC,CASSLRLAGYQETQYF
TRBJ2-7,TRBD2,medium-sized,TRBV5-1,TGCGCCAGCAGCTTGGTTAGCGGGAGCATTTACGAGCAGTACTTC,CASSLVSGSIYEQYF
TRBJ2-3,-,-,TRBV11-3,TGTGCCAGCAGCTTAGACGGGTCGGGAGCGAATACGCAGTATTTT,CASSLDGSGANTQYF
TRBJ2-2,TRBD2,-,TRBV7-2,TGTGCCAGCAGCTCGCGACTAGCGGGAGCCACCGGGGAGCTGTTTTTT,CASSSRLAGATGELFF
TRBJ2-1,-,few,TRBV7-6,TGTGCCAGCAGCTCGAGACCCGATGGGGATGAGCAGTTCTTC,CASSSRPDGDEQFF
TRBJ1-2,-,-,TRBV7-9,TGTGCCAGCAGCTTAGCAGGGTACACCTTC,CASSLAGYTF
TRBJ2-3,-,medium-sized,TRBV7-2,TGTGCCAGCAGCCGTGACAGCTTCACAGATACGCAGTATTTT,CASSRDSFTDTQYF
TRBJ2-7,TRBD1,-,TRBV5-6,TGTGCCAGCAGCAGACCCGGGACAGGGAACGAGCAGTACTTC,CASSRPGTGNEQYF
TRBJ2-1,TRBD1,-,TRBV11-2,TGTGCCAGCAGCTCCGGGACAGGGGGAAGGGTTGAGCAGTTCTTC,CASSSGTGGRVEQFF
TRBJ2-3,-,-,TRBV7-3,TGTGCCAGCAGCCCCCGGGAAAACAACGGGGAGCTGTATTTT,CASSPRENNGELYF
TRBJ2-5,-,few,TRBV7-8,TGTGCCAGCAGCTTAGGGTGGGTCAGGGAGACCCAGTACTTC,CASSLGWVRETQYF
TRBJ2-3,-,few,TRBV9,TGTGCCAGCAGCGTAGGGTTCAGTCAGGATACGCAGTATTTT,CASSVGFSQDTQYF
TRBJ2-5,TRBD2,-,TRBV7-7,TGTGCTAGCAGCTCCGGCACCCCGGGACTAGCGGGACAAGAGACCCAGTACTTC,CASSSGTPGLAGQETQYF
TRBJ2-1,-,-,TRBV2,TGTGCCAGCAGCGGGACCAACAATGAGCAGTTCTTC,CASSGTNNEQFF
TRBJ2-3,-,-,TRBV7-3,TGTGCCAGCAGCCCCGTGGGGTCAGATACGCAGTATTTT,CASSPVGSDTQYF
TRBJ2-7,TRBD2,-,TRBV6-2/TRBV6-3,TGTGCCAGCAGCGACGGGGGGTACGAGCAGTACTTC,CASSDGGYEQYF
TRBJ1-1,TRBD1,many,TRBV28,TGTGCCAGCAGTGACAGGGACACTGAAGCTTTCTTT,CASSDRDTEAFF
TRBJ2-1,TRBD2,medium-sized,TRBV6-1,TGTGCCAGCACAGAAGCGGGGGGCTACAATGAGCAGTTCTTC,CASTEAGGYNEQFF
TRBJ2-6,TRBD1,many,TRBV5-4,TGCGCCAGCAGAACAGGGGGTAGCACTGGGGCCAACGTCCTGACTTTC,CASRTGGSTGANVLTF
TRBJ2-1,TRBD2,-,TRBV7-2,TGTGCCAGCAGCTTAGTAGGCGGGGGGGCCATTATCGATGAGCAGTTCTTC,CASSLVGGGAIIDEQFF
TRBJ2-1,TRBD1,-,TRBV5-1,TGCGCCAGCAGCTTTGGGACAGGGGGCTCTAATGAGCAGTTCTTC,CASSFGTGGSNEQFF
TRBJ2-7,-,-,TRBV7-8,TGTGCCAGCAGCGTACCGGGGGCTAGCTCCTACGAGCAGTACTTC,CASSVPGASSYEQYF
TRBJ1-6,-,-,TRBV18,TGTGCCACTCGAAGCTCCTATAATTCACCCCTCCACTTT,CATRSSYNSPLHF
TRBJ2-7,TRBD2,many,TRBV20-1,TGCAGCGCCGACGGGACTAGCGAACATTACGAGCAGTACTTC,CSADGTSEHYEQYF
TRBJ1-2,TRBD1,many,TRBV19,TGTGCCAGCACACGACAGGGGAGGGATAACTATGGCTACACCTTC,CASTRQGRDNYGYTF
TRBJ1-2,-,-,TRBV28,TGTGCCAGCAGTTCCCCCAGGGCGTCCTATGGCTACACCTTC,CASSSPRASYGYTF
TRBJ2-2,TRBD1,many,TRBV7-9,TGTGCCAGCAGCCCCGGGACAGGGGTCACCGGGGAGCTGTTTTTT,CASSPGTGVTGELFF
TRBJ2-3,-,few,TRBV10-2,TGCGCCAGCAGTGACCTTCACGGGATCTCGACAGATACGCAGTATTTT,CASSDLHGISTDTQYF
TRBJ2-3,TRBD2,many,TRBV5-1,TGCGCCAGCAGCTTGGGGACTAGCGGGAGGCAGACAGATACGCAGTATTTT,CASSLGTSGRQTDTQYF
TRBJ2-1,-,few,TRBV12-3/TRBV12-4,TGTGCCAGCAGTTTAGCTGGGGGACCGGTGAAGGCTGAGCAGTTCTTC,CASSLAGGPVKAEQFF
TRBJ2-1,TRBD2,-,TRBV27,TGTGCCAGCGGCTACCCTAGCGGGCGCCACCAGTTCTTC,CASGYPSGRHQFF
TRBJ1-3,-,many,TRBV6-1,TGTGCCAGCAGTGTGTACGCGAACCTAGGAAACACCATATATTTT,CASSVYANLGNTIYF
TRBJ2-1,TRBD2,few,TRBV20-1,TGCAGTCAAAACCTACCAGCGGGAGGAATTTATGAGCAGTTCTTC,CSQNLPAGGIYEQFF
TRBJ1-1,-,many,TRBV10-2,TGCGCCAGCAGCGCTCTCCGGGGAGGCACTGAAGCTTTCTTT,CASSALRGGTEAFF
TRBJ1-2,-,-,TRBV27,TGTGCCAGCAGTTTCGGGGGGGGCTATGGCTACACCTTC,CASSFGGGYGYTF
TRBJ2-5,-,medium-sized,TRBV28,TGTGCCAGCAGTCCGGGACATCTCCAAGAGACCCAGTACTTC,CASSPGHLQETQYF
TRBJ1-4,-,-,TRBV7-9,TGTGCCAGCAGCTTAATTTGGGGTGAAAAACTGTTTTTT,CASSLIWGEKLFF
TRBJ1-6,-,few,TRBV7-2,TGTGCCAGCAGCTTAGAAAGCACGGGTCGGAATTCACCCCTCCACTTT,CASSLESTGRNSPLHF
TRBJ2-1,-,once,TRBV7-8,TGTGCCAGCAGCTTATCAGAGACAGATACGCAGTTCTTC,CASSLSETDTQFF
TRBJ2-1,TRBD1,once,TRBV12-3/TRBV12-4,TGTGCCAGCAGTTTAGCCCAGGGGGTCTATAATTCACCCCTCCACTTC,CASSLAQGVYNSPLHF